The 10 T cell receptor beta chains listed next were all sequenced from one sample in a study of blood T cell repertoires in COVID-19. TCRdb's table, derived via immunoSEQ multiplex PCR, lists solely in-frame clones and lacks some. The sample holds 200,000 to 300,000 clones, roughly four fifths seen once. Sequenced material: peripheral blood. These receptors were collected from a woman aged 60-75 years with active or convalescent COVID-19.

This CDR3 reads CASSLLASGGLETQYF. The CDR3 coding sequence is TGCGCCAGCAGCTTGTTAGCTAGCGGGGGCCTTGAGACCCAGTACTTC. The V gene is TRBV5-1, the J gene TRBJ2-5, with 10 bases aligning to TRBD2. The CDR3 extends over 16 amino acids. Per germline, CDR1 SGHRS and CDR2 YFSETQ. With 1 base clipped from V and 5 bases from J, the junction kept 8 bases outside the gene matches.

The chain couples TRBV7-9 to TRBJ2-5, with D perhaps matching TRBD1 (5 bases). The CDR3 is 13 residues long. V was clipped by 5 bases and J by 4 bases, with 11 bases between them. Germline lookup yields CDR1 SEHNR and CDR2 FQNEAQ (reference sequence). The CDR3 loop is CASSTQGPETQYF. CDR3 bases: TGTGCCAGCAGCACCCAGGGCCCAGAGACCCAGTACTTC.

The V gene is TRBV12-3 or TRBV12-4, the J gene TRBJ2-7; D remains ambiguous. The V end lost 3 bases, the J end lost 4 bases, and 7 bases lay between the germline ends. This CDR3 region has 12 residues. This CDR3 is CASSFGRYEQYF. For the CDR3, the DNA is TGTGCCAGCAGTTTTGGCCGTTACGAGCAGTACTTC.

This chain joins TRBV7-2 and TRBJ2-1, with TRBD1 matching over 11 bases. In germline, CDR1 is SGHTA, CDR2 FQGNSA. V shed 0 bases, J shed 4 bases, and the junction held 2 bases outside the gene matches. The CDR3 covers 16 residues. DNA of the CDR3: TGTGCCAGCAGCTTAGCCGGGACAGGGGGTTACAATGAGCAGTTCTTC. Translated: CASSLAGTGGYNEQFF.

CDR3 sequence reads: CASRQDGANVLTF. In nucleotides, the CDR3 is TGTGCCAGTCGACAGGACGGGGCCAACGTCCTGACTTTC. The chain has TRBV19 and TRBJ2-6; possibly TRBD1 for D (6 bases). CDR1 LNHDA and CDR2 SQIVND come from the germline V gene (reference sequence). V lost 8 bases, J lost 4 bases, and 9 bases lay in between. This CDR3 is 13 amino acids long.

The chain has TRBV30 and TRBJ1-5; the D gene is possibly TRBD1 (5 bases). The CDR3 has 15 amino acids. Between the trimmed V and J ends, which lost 2 bases and 2 bases, there was a span of 13 bases. Germline CDR1 and CDR2: GTSNPN and SVGIG (reference sequence). CDR3 bases: TGTGCCTGGAGTCTCCGGGGGTTTGGCAATCAGCCCCAGCATTTT. Its protein product is CAWSLRGFGNQPQHF. The full variable domain, completed using reference TRBV30 and TRBJ1-5, is SQTIHQWPATLVQPVGSPLSLECTVEGTSNPNLYWYRQAAGRGLQLLFYSVGIGQISSEVPQNLSASRPQDRQFILSSKKLLLSDSGFYLCAWSLRGFGNQPQHFGDGTRLSIL.

The rearrangement uses TRBV20-1 and TRBJ1-4; 8 nucleotides line up with TRBD1. The CDR3 has 13 residues. V dropped 3 bases and J dropped 7; count of bases not matched to a gene: 4. Germline V lookup: CDR1 DFQATT, CDR2 SNEGSKA (reference sequence). CDR3 sequence: CSASSGGGEKLFF. CDR3 nucleotides: TGCAGTGCTAGTTCAGGGGGCGGTGAAAAACTGTTTTTT.

The V gene is TRBV29-1, the J gene TRBJ2-4; possible D gene TRBD1, 8 bases. The CDR3 spans 13 residues. With 7 bases removed from V and 5 bases from J, the gap between germline ends came to 15 bases. Germline assignment: CDR1 SQVTM and CDR2 ANQGSEA. Here the CDR3 DNA reads TGCAGCGCCGGGGGGACAGGAGAAAACATTCAGTACTTC. Encoded protein: CSAGGTGENIQYF. The full variable domain, in which reference TRBV29-1 and TRBJ2-4 provide the parts outside the CDR3, is SAVISQKPSRDICQRGTSLTIQCQVDSQVTMMFWYRQQPGQSLTLIATANQGSEATYESGFVIDKFPISRPNLTFSTLTVSNMSPEDSSIYLCSAGGTGENIQYFGAGTRLSVL.

This chain uses TRBV18 with TRBJ1-2; 7 bases agree with TRBD1. The germline V gene has CDR1 KGHSH and CDR2 LQKENI. The CDR3 is 15 amino acids. V was clipped by 0 bases and J by 1 base; unmatched bases: 2. CDR3 DNA: TGTGCCAGCTCACCACCGGACAGGTTTAACTATGGCTACACCTTC. Its translation is CASSPPDRFNYGYTF. Using reference TRBV18 and TRBJ1-2 for the parts outside the CDR3, the full variable domain is NAGVMQNPRHLVRRRGQEARLRCSPMKGHSHVYWYRQLPEEGLKFMVYLQKENIIDESGMPKERFSAEFPKEGPSILRIQQVVRGDSAAYFCASSPPDRFNYGYTFGSGTRLTVV.

This clone has only one observation. The V gene is TRBV6-5, the J gene TRBJ2-5, with 10 bases lining up with TRBD2. The trim removed 6 bases at V and 2 bases at J, leaving 6 bases unmatched. Per germline, CDR1 MNHEY and CDR2 SVGAGI. The CDR3 covers 15 residues. CDR3 loop: CASRMASGGQETQYF. In DNA form, the CDR3 reads TGTGCCAGCAGGATGGCTAGCGGGGGTCAAGAGACCCAGTACTTC.